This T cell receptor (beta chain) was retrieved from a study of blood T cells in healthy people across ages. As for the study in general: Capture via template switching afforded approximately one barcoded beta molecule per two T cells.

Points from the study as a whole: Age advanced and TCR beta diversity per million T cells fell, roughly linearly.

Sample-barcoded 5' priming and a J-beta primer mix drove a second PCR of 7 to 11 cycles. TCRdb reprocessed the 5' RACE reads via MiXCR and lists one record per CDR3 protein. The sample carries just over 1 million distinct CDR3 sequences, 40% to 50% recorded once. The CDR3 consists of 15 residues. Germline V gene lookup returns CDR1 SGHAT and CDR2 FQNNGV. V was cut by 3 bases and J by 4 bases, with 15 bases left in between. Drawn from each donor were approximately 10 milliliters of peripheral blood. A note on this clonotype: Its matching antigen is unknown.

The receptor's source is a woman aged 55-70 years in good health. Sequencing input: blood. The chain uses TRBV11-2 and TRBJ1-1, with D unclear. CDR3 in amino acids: CASSFSRAGSTEAFF. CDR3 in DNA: TGTGCCAGCAGCTTTTCCCGGGCTGGGTCCACTGAAGCTTTCTTT.